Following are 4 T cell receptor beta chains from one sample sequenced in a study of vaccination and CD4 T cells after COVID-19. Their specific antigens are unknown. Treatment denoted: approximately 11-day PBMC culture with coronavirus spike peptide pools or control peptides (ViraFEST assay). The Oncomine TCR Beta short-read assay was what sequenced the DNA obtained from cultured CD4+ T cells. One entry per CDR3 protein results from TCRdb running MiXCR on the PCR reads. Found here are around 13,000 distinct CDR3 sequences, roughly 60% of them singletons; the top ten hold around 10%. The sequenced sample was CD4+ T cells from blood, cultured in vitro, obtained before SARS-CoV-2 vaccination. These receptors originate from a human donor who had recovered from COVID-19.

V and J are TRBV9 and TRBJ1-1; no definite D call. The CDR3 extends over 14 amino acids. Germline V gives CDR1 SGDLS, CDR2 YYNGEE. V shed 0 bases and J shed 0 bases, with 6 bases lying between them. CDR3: CASSVAGVNTEAFF. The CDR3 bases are TGTGCCAGCAGCGTAGCTGGGGTGAACACTGAAGCTTTCTTT.

The CDR3 DNA reads as TGCAGTGCAGCCACAGGGGGGACCCAGCCCCAGCATTTT. Translating it yields CSAATGGTQPQHF. The chain is built from TRBV20-1 and TRBJ1-5, with 8 bases identical to TRBD1. The germline V gene has CDR1 DFQATT and CDR2 SNEGSKA (reference sequence). V shed 6 bases, J shed 7 bases, and the junction held 8 bases outside the gene matches. The CDR3 has 13 residues.

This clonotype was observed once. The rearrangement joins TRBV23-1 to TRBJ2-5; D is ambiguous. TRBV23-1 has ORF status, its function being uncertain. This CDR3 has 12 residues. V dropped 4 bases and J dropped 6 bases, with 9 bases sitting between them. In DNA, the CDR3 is TGCGCCAGCAGTCCCCGGACCCAGACCCAGTACTTC. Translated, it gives CASSPRTQTQYF.

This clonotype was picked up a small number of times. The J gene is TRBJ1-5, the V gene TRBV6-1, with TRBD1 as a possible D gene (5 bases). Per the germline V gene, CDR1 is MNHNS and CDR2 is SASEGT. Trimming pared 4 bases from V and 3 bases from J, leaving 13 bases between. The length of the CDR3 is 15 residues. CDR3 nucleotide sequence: TGTGCCAGCAGTGTGGGGGGAGGCCCCAATCAGCCCCAGCATTTT. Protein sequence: CASSVGGGPNQPQHF.